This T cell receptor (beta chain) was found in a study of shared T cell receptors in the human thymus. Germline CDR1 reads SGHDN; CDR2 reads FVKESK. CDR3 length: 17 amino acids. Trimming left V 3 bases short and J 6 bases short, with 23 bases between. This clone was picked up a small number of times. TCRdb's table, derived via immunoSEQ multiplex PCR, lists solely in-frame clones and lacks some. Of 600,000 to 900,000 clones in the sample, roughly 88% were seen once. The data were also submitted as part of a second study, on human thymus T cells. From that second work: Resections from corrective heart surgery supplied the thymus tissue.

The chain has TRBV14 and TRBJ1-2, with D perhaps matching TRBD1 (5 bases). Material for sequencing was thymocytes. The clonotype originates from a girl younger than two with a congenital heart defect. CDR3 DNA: TGTGCCAGCAGCCACTTGGCAGGGAATGGGAACTGGCATGGCTACACCTTC. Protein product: CASSHLAGNGNWHGYTF.